This is a list of T cell receptor beta chains from one sample in a study of cytomegalovirus exposure and HLA in healthy donors. The table came from immunoSEQ multiplex PCR; TCRdb's copy has only in-frame clones and leaves some out. This table holds more than 150,000 clones, more than 60% found once. The sequencing sample was made of PBMCs. Source of these receptors: a middle-aged woman in good health and CMV-seropositive. The CDR3 runs from the conserved cysteine through the conserved F or W. The D gene is left open where the match is weak. Clone size is not always given. Where it is, it says once, few, many or a class for expanded clones.

TRBJ1-4 | NA | TRBV7-9 | TRBD1 | TGTGCCAGCAGCTTCAGGGGGCGGAATGAAAAACTGTTTTTT | CASSFRGRNEKLFF
TRBJ1-1 | NA | TRBV21-1 | NA | TGTGCCAGCAGCAAAGCCCAGGGAGGGGCAGATGAAGCTTTCTTT | CASSKAQGGADEAFF
TRBJ1-1 | NA | TRBV30 | NA | TGTGCCTGGAGTATCAGTGCCTCTACTGAAGCTTTCTTT | CAWSISASTEAFF
TRBJ1-2 | NA | TRBV7-9 | TRBD1 | TGTGCCAGCAGCTCGGACAGGACTCATGGCTACACCTTC | CASSSDRTHGYTF
TRBJ2-2 | NA | TRBV27 | TRBD2 | TGTGCCAGCAGCTCCGATAGCGGGAGACGGTCCGGGGAGCTGTTTTTT | CASSSDSGRRSGELFF
TRBJ1-4 | few | TRBV4-2 | NA | TGTGCCAGCAGCCTAGGGGTTGATGAAAAACTGTTTTTT | CASSLGVDEKLFF
TRBJ2-2 | NA | TRBV4-3 | NA | TGCGCCAGCAGCCAAGACATGAACACCGGGGAGCTGTTTTTT | CASSQDMNTGELFF
TRBJ2-5 | NA | TRBV5-1 | NA | TGCGCCAGCAGCCTTGACAGGACCCAAGAGACCCAGTACTTC | CASSLDRTQETQYF
TRBJ2-6 | NA | TRBV7-2 | NA | TGTGCCAGCAGTCGGACAGTACTAGGGGCCAACGTCCTGACTTTC | CASSRTVLGANVLTF
TRBJ2-3 | few | TRBV7-9 | NA | TGTGCCAGCAGCCAGACTAGAGCAGATACGCAGTATTTT | CASSQTRADTQYF
TRBJ2-7 | NA | TRBV7-9 | NA | TGTTCCAGCAGCTCCATCCATGACACGGAAAGCTCCTACGAGCAGTACTTC | CSSSSIHDTESSYEQYF
TRBJ2-7 | NA | TRBV6-1 | NA | TGTGCCAGCAGTGAACAGGCCCTCTCCTACGAGCAGTACTTC | CASSEQALSYEQYF
TRBJ2-3 | NA | TRBV7-3 | TRBD1 | TGTGCCAGCAGCTTTACACTGGGACAGGGGCCTAGCACAGATACGCAGTATTTT | CASSFTLGQGPSTDTQYF
TRBJ1-2 | once | TRBV13 | NA | TGTGCCAGCAGTGCGGCCCCCAGTCGCAACTATGGCTACACCTTC | CASSAAPSRNYGYTF
TRBJ1-6 | NA | TRBV10-3 | TRBD1 | TGTGCCATCAGTTCCCGGGGGACAGTTAATTCACCCCTCCACTTT | CAISSRGTVNSPLHF
TRBJ2-2 | NA | TRBV30 | NA | TGTGCCTGGAGTGTAAGCAGGTCGACCGGGGAGCTGTTTTTT | CAWSVSRSTGELFF
TRBJ2-7 | NA | TRBV27 | NA | TGTGCCAGCAGTTTAGGGCTTAACTACGAGCAGTACTTC | CASSLGLNYEQYF
TRBJ2-7 | once | TRBV29-1 | NA | TGCAGCGTAACCCTTTATGTGGGAGCCCCAGGCGAGCAGTACTTC | CSVTLYVGAPGEQYF
TRBJ1-5 | NA | TRBV19 | TRBD1 | TGTGCCAGTAGAGACGACAGGGGGCGGGATATTCCCTATCAGCCCCAGCATTTT | CASRDDRGRDIPYQPQHF
TRBJ1-2 | NA | TRBV18 | NA | TGTGCCAGCTCACCGGGACACCAGTCATCTAACTATGGCTACACCTTC | CASSPGHQSSNYGYTF
TRBJ1-1 | NA | TRBV28 | NA | TGTGCCAGCAGAAACAGGGAAACTGAAGCTTTCTTT | CASRNRETEAFF
TRBJ2-5 | few | TRBV5-1 | TRBD1 | TGCGCCAGCAGCTTTCAGGGGGATCAAGAGACCCAGTACTTC | CASSFQGDQETQYF
TRBJ2-1 | few | TRBV15 | TRBD2 | TGTGCCACCAGCAGCGGACTAGCGTACAATGAGCAGTTCTTC | CATSSGLAYNEQFF
TRBJ2-3 | NA | TRBV27 | TRBD2 | TGTGCCAGCAGTCCTATAGCGGGTGGCACAGATACGCAGTATTTT | CASSPIAGGTDTQYF
TRBJ2-2 | NA | TRBV5-1 | NA | TGCGCCAGCAGCTGGACCGGGGGGCCCGGGGAGCTGTTTTTT | CASSWTGGPGELFF
TRBJ2-5 | once | TRBV4-2 | TRBD1 | TGTGCCAGCAGCCGGGACAGGGGCTTGGAGACCCAGTACTTC | CASSRDRGLETQYF
TRBJ2-5 | few | TRBV11-2 | TRBD2 | TGTGCCAGCAGCATGGGACTAGCGGGGGTGGAGACCCAGTACTTC | CASSMGLAGVETQYF